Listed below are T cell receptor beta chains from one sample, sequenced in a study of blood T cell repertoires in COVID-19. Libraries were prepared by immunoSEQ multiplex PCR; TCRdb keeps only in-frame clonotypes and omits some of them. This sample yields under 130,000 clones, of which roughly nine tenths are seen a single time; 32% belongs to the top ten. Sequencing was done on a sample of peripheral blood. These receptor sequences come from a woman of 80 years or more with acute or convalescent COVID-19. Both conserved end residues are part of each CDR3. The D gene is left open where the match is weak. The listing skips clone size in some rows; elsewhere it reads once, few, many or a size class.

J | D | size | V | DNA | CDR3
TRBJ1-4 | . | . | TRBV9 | TGTGCCAGCAGCGTCAACGGGGCTAATGAAAAACTGTTTTTT | CASSVNGANEKLFF
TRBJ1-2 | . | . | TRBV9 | TGTGCCAGCAGCCAAAGCGGGGGCTACACCTTC | CASSQSGGYTF
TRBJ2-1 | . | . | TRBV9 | TGTGCCAGCAGCGTAGTTGGGGGGAACCGCAATGAGCAGTTCTTC | CASSVVGGNRNEQFF
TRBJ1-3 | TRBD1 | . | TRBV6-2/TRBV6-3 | TGTGCCAGCAGTTTCGACAGGGGGAGTAACACCATATATTTT | CASSFDRGSNTIYF
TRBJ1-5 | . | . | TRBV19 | TGTGCCAGTAGTATAGACGGTAGCAATCAGCCCCAGCATTTT | CASSIDGSNQPQHF
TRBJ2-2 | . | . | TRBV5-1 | TGCGCCAGCAGCCCAGTTACTACTAACACCGGGGAGCTGTTTTTT | CASSPVTTNTGELFF
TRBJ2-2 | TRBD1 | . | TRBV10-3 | TGTGCCATCAGGGGGTCAAGACAGGGCGACACCGGGGAGCTGTTTTTT | CAIRGSRQGDTGELFF
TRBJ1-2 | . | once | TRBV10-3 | TGTGCCATCAGTGACCTAAGAACACAGGGAACCGATGGCTACACCTTC | CAISDLRTQGTDGYTF
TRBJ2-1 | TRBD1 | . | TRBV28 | TGTGCCAGCAGTCCGGGGACAGGGGCCTACAATGAGCAGTTCTTC | CASSPGTGAYNEQFF
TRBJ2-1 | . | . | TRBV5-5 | TGTGCCAGAGGACAGTTATTAGTATACAATGAGCAGTTCTTC | CARGQLLVYNEQFF
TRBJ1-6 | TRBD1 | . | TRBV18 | TGTGCCAGCTCACCTATGGCAGGGGGCTTGAATTCACCCCTCCACTTT | CASSPMAGGLNSPLHF
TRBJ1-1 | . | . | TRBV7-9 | TGTGCCAGCAGCTCCCCTTTTTTTTCGCGGAACACTGAAGCTTTCTTT | CASSSPFFSRNTEAFF
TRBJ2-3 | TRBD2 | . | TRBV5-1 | TGCGCCAGCAGCTCGGGACTAGCGGGGGGGCGAACAGATACGCAGTATTTT | CASSSGLAGGRTDTQYF
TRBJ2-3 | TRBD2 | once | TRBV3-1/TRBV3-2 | TGTGCCAGCAGCCAAGCTAGCGGGGGGGCGAGCACAGATACGCAGTATTTT | CASSQASGGASTDTQYF
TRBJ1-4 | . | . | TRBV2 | TGTGCCAGCAGTGAACTGTATGAAAAACTGTTTTTT | CASSELYEKLFF
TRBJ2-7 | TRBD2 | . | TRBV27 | TGTGCCAGCAAGCTTGCGGGGGGGCCCTACGAGCAGTACTTC | CASKLAGGPYEQYF
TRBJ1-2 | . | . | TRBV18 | TGTGCCAGCTCACCGAGTGATCTCAACTATGGCTACACCTTC | CASSPSDLNYGYTF
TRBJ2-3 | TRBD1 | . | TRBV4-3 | TGCGCCAGCAGCCAACGCTCCGGGACAGGGGTAGATACGCAGTATTTT | CASSQRSGTGVDTQYF
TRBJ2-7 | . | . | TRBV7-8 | TGTGCCAGCAGCCGTGCGTACGAGCAGTACTTC | CASSRAYEQYF
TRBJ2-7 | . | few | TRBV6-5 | TGTGCCAGCAGTTATGGCACCCGCTCCTACGAGCAGTACTTC | CASSYGTRSYEQYF
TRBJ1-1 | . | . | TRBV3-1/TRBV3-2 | TGTGCCAGCAGCCAAGATCTGGGGCCGAACACTGAAGCTTTCTTT | CASSQDLGPNTEAFF
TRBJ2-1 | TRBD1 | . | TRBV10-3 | TGTGCCATCACAGCGGGACAGGGTTTGAATGAGCAGTTCTTC | CAITAGQGLNEQFF
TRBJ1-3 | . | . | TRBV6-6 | TGTGCCAGCAACGAAGGGGCTGGAAACACCATATATTTT | CASNEGAGNTIYF
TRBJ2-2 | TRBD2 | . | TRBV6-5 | TGTGCCAGCAGTTACACGGGGGGTATCACCGGGGAGCTGTTTTTT | CASSYTGGITGELFF
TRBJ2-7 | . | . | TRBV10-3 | TGTGCCATCAGTGAGTCGACTGGCTACGAGCAGTACTTC | CAISESTGYEQYF
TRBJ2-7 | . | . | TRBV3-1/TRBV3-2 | TGTGCCAGCAGCCAACCTTTCCAGGGTCGGTCCTACGAGCAGTACTTC | CASSQPFQGRSYEQYF
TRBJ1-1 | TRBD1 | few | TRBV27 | TGTGCCAGCAGTTTATTTGGGACAGGGTTAATGAACACTGAAGCTTTCTTT | CASSLFGTGLMNTEAFF
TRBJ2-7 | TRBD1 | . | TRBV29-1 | TGCAGCGCCTACGGCGTACAGGGGGCGCCCCCCTACGAGCAGTACTTC | CSAYGVQGAPPYEQYF
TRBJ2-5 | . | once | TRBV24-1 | TGTGCCACCAGTGATTCGTCACTCGGGGAGACCCAGTACTTC | CATSDSSLGETQYF
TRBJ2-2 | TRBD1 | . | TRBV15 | TGTGCCACCCACGGACAGGGGAACACCGGGGAGCTGTTTTTT | CATHGQGNTGELFF
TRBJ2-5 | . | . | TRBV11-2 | TGTGCCAGCAGCCCGCGGTGGCCTAACCAAGAGACCCAGTACTTC | CASSPRWPNQETQYF
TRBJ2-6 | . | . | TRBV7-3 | TGTGCCAGCAGCTTAACAGGGGCTGGGGCCAACGTCCTGACTTTC | CASSLTGAGANVLTF
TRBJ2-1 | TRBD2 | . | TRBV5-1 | TGCGCCAGCAGCCCCGAAGTAGCGGGGGGACACAATGAGCAGTTCTTC | CASSPEVAGGHNEQFF
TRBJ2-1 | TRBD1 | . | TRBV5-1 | TGCGCCAGCAGCTTACAGGGGTTTCACTACAATGAGCAGTTCTTC | CASSLQGFHYNEQFF
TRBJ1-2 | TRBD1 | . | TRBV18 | TGTGCCAGCTCCCGAGGGGTAGACAGGGGGCTCGGCTACACCTTC | CASSRGVDRGLGYTF
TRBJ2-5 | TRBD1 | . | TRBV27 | TGTGCCAGCATTACCGACAGGGAGTGGCAAGAGACCCAGTACTTC | CASITDREWQETQYF
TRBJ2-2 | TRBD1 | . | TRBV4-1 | TGCGCCAGCAGGAGAACAGGGGGCGGGGAGCTGTTTTTT | CASRRTGGGELFF
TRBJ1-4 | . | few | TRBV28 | TGTGCCAGCAGTTCAGAGGAATTTAATGAAAAACTGTTTTTT | CASSSEEFNEKLFF
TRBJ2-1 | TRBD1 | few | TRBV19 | TGTGCCAGTACTAATACGTGGGACAGCTCCTACAATGAGCAGTTCTTC | CASTNTWDSSYNEQFF
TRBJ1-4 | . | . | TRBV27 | TGTGCCAGCAGTTCGACAGACTCTAATGAAAAACTGTTTTTT | CASSSTDSNEKLFF
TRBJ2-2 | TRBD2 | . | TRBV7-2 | TGTGCCAGCAGCTCCAAGCGGCCCGGGGGGGCCGGGGAGCTGTTTTTT | CASSSKRPGGAGELFF
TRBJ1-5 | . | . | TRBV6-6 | TGTGCCAGCAGTGACAGCTCCAATCAGCCCCAGCATTTT | CASSDSSNQPQHF
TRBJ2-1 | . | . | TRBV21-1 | TGTGCCAGCAGCCCCGAATCCGGGACTAGCGCCTACAATGAGCAGTTCTTC | CASSPESGTSAYNEQFF
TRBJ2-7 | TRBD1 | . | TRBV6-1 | TGTGCCAGCAGTGTTCGATGGGGACAGGGGAGCAACGAGCAGTACTTC | CASSVRWGQGSNEQYF
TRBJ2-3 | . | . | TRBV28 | TGTGCCAGCAGCTACGACACAGGTGGATCAGATACGCAGTATTTT | CASSYDTGGSDTQYF
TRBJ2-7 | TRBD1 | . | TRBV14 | TGTGCCAGCAGCCTCTACCGGGACAGGCCCTACGAGCAGTACTTC | CASSLYRDRPYEQYF
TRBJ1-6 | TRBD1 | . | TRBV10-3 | TGTGCCATCAGTGGGACAGGGGGCCCCTATAATTCACCCCTCCACTTT | CAISGTGGPYNSPLHF
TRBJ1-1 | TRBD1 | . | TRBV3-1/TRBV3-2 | TGTGCCAGCAGCCAAGGAGGGGGCCTAACTGAAGCTTTCTTT | CASSQGGGLTEAFF
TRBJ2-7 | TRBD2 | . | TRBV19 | TGTGCCAGTAGTAAGATAGGGCTGGCTAGCGGATTTAGCTCCTACGAGCAGTACTTC | CASSKIGLASGFSSYEQYF
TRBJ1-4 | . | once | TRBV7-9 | TGTGCCAGCAGCCCCTCCCACAGTGCAACTAATGAAAAACTGTTTTTT | CASSPSHSATNEKLFF
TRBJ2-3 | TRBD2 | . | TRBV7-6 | TGTGCCAGCAGCGTTGGGACTAGCGGGGGCGCAGATACGCAGTATTTT | CASSVGTSGGADTQYF
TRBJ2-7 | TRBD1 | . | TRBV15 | TGTGCCACCAGCAGAGATTTGGGGACAGCGCTTTCCTACGAGCAGTACTTC | CATSRDLGTALSYEQYF